The source of this T cell receptor (beta chain) is a study of cytomegalovirus exposure and HLA in healthy donors (dated by TCRdb to about 2017). About the study as a whole: According to an earlier analysis of 550 to 750 of the donors, roughly 180 million T cells yielded 120 million or so unique TCR beta sequences and about 300 Gb of sequence data. An early release covering 550 to 650 HLA-typed donors comprised about 300 gigabases of sequencing data and 65 million to 100 million unique TCR sequences. Among the roughly 380 genotyped donors, approximately 82% belonged to the genetic ancestry cluster associated with self-reported Caucasian donors. The study aimed to test whether signatures of past pathogen exposure could be identified by cataloging public T cell receptors. Using immunosequencing, the study profiled T cell repertoires from approximately 700 subjects and related those repertoires to cytomegalovirus serostatus. Besides the first cohort of approximately 710 subjects, a separate validation cohort made up of 95 to 150 different subjects was used. High-throughput TCR immunosequencing, statistical association of individual TCRs with disease status, and machine learning were combined to predict cytomegalovirus infection status. In a later analysis, previously published TCR beta repertoires from hundreds of donors were re-analyzed and high-resolution HLA genotyping was added so that TCR occurrence patterns could be studied. Rather than using new phenotypic data, the later analysis identified candidate immune exposures from TCR beta sequences and from how often those sequences occurred across donors. An earlier analysis of fewer than 750 of the donors used high-throughput TCR beta sequencing to judge whether each TCR beta V gene segment behaved as functional or pseudogenic. Donor age, sex, ethnicity and CMV serostatus were collected together with the repertoire data. In a later genetic analysis, genome-wide SNP genotypes for about three fifths of the 666 donors were used, and that subset was treated as a discovery cohort. All discovery cohort repertoires had been generated using a single sequencing platform. Class I and class II HLA loci were covered by the typing at four-digit resolution. Typing coverage varied by locus: roughly 620-640 donors for A, B, C, DRB1 and DQB1; roughly 500 for DQA1; about 570 for DPA1; more than 450 for DPB1. Roughly 5 DR-DQ haplotypes were treated as single units for association and clustering because of strong linkage in the cohort. Among around 400 genotyped donors of the cohort, an average of approximately 220,000 unique TCR beta nucleotide sequences was sequenced per donor, of which 15% to 20% were non-productive.

For CDR1 and CDR2, the germline V gene (reference sequence) lists LNHDA and SQIVND. Cut back by 2 bases and 6 bases, the V and J ends lie 10 bases apart. Spanning cysteine to phenylalanine, the CDR3 consists of 13 amino acids. The entry retains the CDR3 DNA only, 39 bases that are in frame from base 1. The cohort consisted of 650 to 700 healthy bone marrow donors. Cohort members were all nominally healthy when sampled, although unrecorded immune exposures were likely present. The donor was CMV seropositive and belonged to the group of 270 or so seropositive cohort members. A peripheral blood sample was collected from each donor, and TCR beta sequencing was performed on peripheral blood mononuclear cells. Genomic DNA was extracted from the blood cell samples with the Qiagen DNeasy Blood Extraction Kit. Library preparation was by the immunoSEQ multiplex PCR assay. For the multiplex PCR, a mixture combining 60 forward primers for TCR Vbeta segments and 13 reverse primers for TCR Jbeta segments was used. A multiplex PCR assay on genomic DNA amplified the CDR3 region of rearranged TCR beta genes. Amplified TCR beta libraries were sequenced as 87-base-pair reads on the Illumina HiSeq System. In the source study's methods: A later analysis tallied 75 million to 95 million unique TCR beta chains across the 550 to 850 repertoires, and around 9.9 million of those chains were shared by two or more donors. Raw reads were error-corrected and collapsed into unique sequences with a nearest-neighbor algorithm that merged closely related sequences to remove PCR and sequencing errors. To assign V, D and J gene segments, CDR3 sequences were aligned to IMGT reference sequences. For a sequence to be retained, at least a six-nucleotide match to both a V gene segment and a J gene segment was required. A rearrangement was called productive if the CDR3 had no stop codons and remained in frame with V and J, and every other rearrangement was called non-productive. Following IMGT convention, CDR3 was defined as the stretch from the second conserved V-encoded cysteine up to the conserved J-encoded phenylalanine. The earlier analysis of approximately 500 of the donors excluded sequences that lacked an unambiguous match to a single V gene segment. An earlier analysis of some 610 of the donors called V segments functional above 56.7% productive rearrangements and segregating when the between-donor standard deviation exceeded 5%. A statistical classification framework was built for diagnosing cytomegalovirus status from the catalog of TCR beta chain sequences. V and J gene assignment, in a later analysis, came from comparing TCR nucleotide sequences with IMGT/GENE-DB human TR gene sequences. A later analysis assigned CDR3 sequences and most-parsimonious VDJ recombination scenarios with the TCRdist pipeline. In a later analysis, every TCR beta chain was defined by the combination of its CDR3 amino acid sequence and its V-gene family, and reads without a unique V-gene family were dropped. To address suspected cross-contamination and a sequencing artifact, a later analysis removed 450 to 700 highly shared, low-generation-probability nucleotide sequences. For each public chain, a later analysis derived a clonal expansion index from normalized ranks of inferred template counts within each repertoire. In a later analysis, generation probabilities were computed with a VDJ recombination model fitted to out-of-frame rearrangements, and the resulting probabilities were checked against IGoR. Hypergeometric tests were used in a later analysis to score TCR-TCR, TCR-HLA and TCR-CMV co-occurrence, with a repertoire-size bias correction applied to the TCR pairs. False discovery rates were estimated in a later analysis by permuting HLA or CMV assignments 20 times. In a later analysis, co-occurring TCRs were grouped using DBSCAN, with TCRdist sequence similarity added in when clustering inside HLA-allele-positive subsets. Co-occurrence clustering excluded repertoires with fewer than 30,000 or more than 120,000 public chains, plus five with anomalous nucleotide sharing. As stored in TCRdb, this immuneACCESS dataset retains in-frame rearrangements with V and J assigned. A fraction of the clones does not appear; measured against another copy, unresolved V genes explain less than half of the discrepancy, and the remainder lacks a known reason. That table gives V, J and clone size, and the DNA gave D and trimming. The sample data list around 140,000 clones, and approximately 78% of these were observed just once. The ten top clones hold 2% to 2.5% of the sample.

Of note for this clone: This receptor's antigen is unknown. There are no base qualities to consult, and no much larger clone falls within one base.

Results the study describes overall, beyond this receptor: According to the authors, the approach could potentially be generalized to other disease states and immunological phenotypes. Over 15 rarely observed V segments, including chromosome 9 orphons, were excluded from the earlier analysis of some 590 of the donors because counts were too low. The classifier was reported to diagnose cytomegalovirus status with high specificity and sensitivity in both the original cohort and the validation cohort. Most TCR sequences were observed very rarely across donors, whereas some public TCRs were present in many individuals. Specific HLA alleles were associated with roughly 17,000 TCR beta sequences at a false discovery rate of 0.05 in a later analysis. Sequencing depth was assumed to be roughly uniform across donors in the presence/absence analyses, though that assumption may not hold. Strong co-occurrence of HLA alleles, especially DR and DQ, made assigning TCR associations to individual alleles difficult. In a later analysis, the rate of TCR association differed among HLA loci, with DRB1 alleles having the most associated TCRs and HLA-C alleles having the fewest. A further reported finding was that TCR beta sequences accurately predicted the HLA-A and HLA-B alleles for most subjects in the first cohort. A few of the identified cytomegalovirus-associated TCR beta chains were confirmed in vitro to be specific for cytomegalovirus antigens. A group of highly shared sequence variants was considered likely to be a technical artifact of the sequencing pipeline. Because HLA typing was missing for some donors at each locus, association tests included only the typed subset. Linkage disequilibrium might explain the correlated functional status among segregating V segments, but an unknown experimental factor could not be ruled out. A later analysis reported that several top co-occurrence clusters appeared linked to parvovirus B19, influenza, CMV and Epstein-Barr virus. In a later analysis, HLA-associated TCR beta chains were found to be more clonally expanded and to have lower generation probabilities than equally common non-associated chains. A later analysis found that most CMV-associated TCR beta chains appeared HLA-restricted, with HLA associations seemingly driven largely by CMV exposure. Because the 87-base-pair reads could not distinguish some IMGT-functional V segments, including TRBV6-2 and TRBV6-3, those segments were excluded. A later genetic analysis associated a missense DCLRE1C variant with V-gene and J-gene trimming of TCR beta chains, and an independent cohort replicated the association. Broadly in line with IMGT annotations, most TCR beta V segments showed up in productive rearrangements about 90% or about 30% of the time in an earlier analysis of several hundred of the donors. For the cohort, immune exposure information was limited to CMV serostatus. A total of 150 to 200 TCR beta chains were listed by the study as associated with cytomegalovirus. In a later genetic analysis, fewer N-insertions in productive TCRs were reported among donors in an Asian-associated ancestry cluster than the roughly 700-donor mean. The cohort was sequenced for TCR beta chains only, and without alpha or paired-chain data the features that could be detected were limited.

The origin of this receptor is a woman between 18 and 29 years old in good health and CMV-seropositive. The rearrangement joined TRBV19 to TRBJ1-1, with a weak D call of TRBD1 (6 bases match). The specimen was PBMCs. The nucleotide sequence reads TGTGCCAGTAGTATAATGGGGGGGCCTGAAGCTTTCTTT. It encodes CASSIMGGPEAFF.